The 9 T cell receptor beta chains listed next were all sequenced from one sample in a study of OX40 agonist ivuxolimab in advanced cancers. This table comes from immunoSEQ multiplex PCR, and its TCRdb copy is limited to in-frame clones, with some not included. The repertoire consists of about 100,000 clones, with approximately 89% occurring once and the leading ten covering about 0.49%. The sample was CD4+ or CD8+ T cells sorted from blood, taken in a trial of the OX40 agonist ivuxolimab. These receptors all stem from an adult with an advanced solid tumor such as melanoma, head and neck, liver or kidney cancer.

The rearrangement uses TRBV7-2 and TRBJ2-2, with D unresolved. From germline, CDR1 is SGHTA and CDR2 FQGNSA. This CDR3 is 15 amino acids long. V was clipped by 3 bases and J by 5 bases, with 13 bases between them. The CDR3 loop is CASSFKGRETGELFF. The CDR3, as DNA: TGTGCCAGCAGCTTTAAAGGGCGAGAGACCGGGGAGCTGTTTTTT. Full variable domain (outside the CDR3, taken from reference TRBV7-2 and TRBJ2-2): GAGVSQSPSNKVTEKGKDVELRCDPISGHTALYWYRQSLGQGLEFLIYFQGNSAPDKSGLPSDRFSAERTGGSVSTLTIQRTQQEDSAVYLCASSFKGRETGELFFGEGSRLTVL.

The chain carries TRBV11-2 and TRBJ2-5; D is perhaps TRBD1 (5 bases). The germline V gene encodes CDR1 SGHAT and CDR2 FQNNGV. V shed 8 bases and J shed 4 bases, with 17 bases lying between them. The CDR3 extends over 14 amino acids. The CDR3 DNA is TGTGCCAGCGCGAGCGAACTGGGGCGAGAGACCCAGTACTTC. Its translation: CASASELGRETQYF.

The rearrangement uses TRBV7-2 and TRBJ2-7; tentative D call: TRBD1 (6 bases). This CDR3 is built from 15 residues. V was cut by 5 bases and J by 3 bases, with 17 bases left in between. Germline CDR1 is SGHTA and CDR2 is FQGNSA. CDR3 amino acids: CASSTQTGNGYEQYF. Written as DNA, the CDR3 is TGTGCCAGCAGCACCCAAACAGGGAATGGCTACGAGCAGTACTTC.

The genes are TRBV6-1 and TRBJ1-1; the D is unclear. Germline V CDR1 and CDR2: MNHNS, SASEGT. V was pared by 4 bases and J by 0 bases, with 6 bases between. The CDR3 loop spans 13 amino acids. In DNA form, the CDR3 reads TGTGCCAGCAGTGCCACAATGAACACTGAAGCTTTCTTT. This sequence encodes CASSATMNTEAFF.

The chain uses TRBV7-2 and TRBJ2-5; 10 positions match TRBD2. V was clipped by 2 bases and J by 3 bases; unmatched bases: 9. This CDR3 is built from 17 residues. Germline values: CDR1 SGHTA, CDR2 FQGNSA. CDR3 sequence: CASSLYSGLAEKETQYF. CDR3 bases: TGTGCCAGCAGCTTATATTCAGGACTAGCGGAGAAAGAGACCCAGTACTTC.

The V call is TRBV19, the J call TRBJ2-7, with D tentatively TRBD1 or TRBD2 (5 bases each). Germline V gives CDR1 LNHDA, CDR2 SQIVND (reference sequence). V was clipped by 7 bases and J by 1 base, with 14 bases between them. CDR3 length equals 14 residues. CDR3 DNA: TGTGCCAGTAAGTGGGACGGCTCATCCTACGAGCAGTACTTC. Its protein is CASKWDGSSYEQYF.

J is TRBJ1-5 and V is TRBV4-2; 8 bases are a match to TRBD1. With 3 bases clipped from V and 6 bases from J, the junction kept 7 bases outside the gene matches. In germline, CDR1 is LGHNA, CDR2 YNFKEQ. CDR3 length: 15 amino acids. CDR3 sequence reads: CASSHPGQGVQPQHF. DNA of the CDR3: TGTGCCAGCAGCCACCCCGGACAGGGAGTTCAGCCCCAGCATTTT.

This rearrangement joins TRBV28 to TRBJ1-2, with 7 bases fitting TRBD1. Germline lookup yields CDR1 MDHEN and CDR2 SYDVKM. V trimming: 6 bases; J trimming: 8 bases; junction bases outside the gene matches: 9. This CDR3 is built from 13 residues. The CDR3 bases are TGTGCCAGCAGCCAACAGGGGTTTGGGGGCTACACCTTC. Its protein is CASSQQGFGGYTF.

This chain links TRBV13 with TRBJ2-7, with unresolved D. V shed 0 bases and J shed 0 bases, with 6 bases lying between them. The CDR3 contains 14 residues. Germline assignment: CDR1 PRHDT and CDR2 FYEKMQ (reference sequence). The CDR3 sequence is CASSLGGSSYEQYF. The CDR3 bases are TGTGCCAGCAGCTTAGGGGGTAGCTCCTACGAGCAGTACTTC.